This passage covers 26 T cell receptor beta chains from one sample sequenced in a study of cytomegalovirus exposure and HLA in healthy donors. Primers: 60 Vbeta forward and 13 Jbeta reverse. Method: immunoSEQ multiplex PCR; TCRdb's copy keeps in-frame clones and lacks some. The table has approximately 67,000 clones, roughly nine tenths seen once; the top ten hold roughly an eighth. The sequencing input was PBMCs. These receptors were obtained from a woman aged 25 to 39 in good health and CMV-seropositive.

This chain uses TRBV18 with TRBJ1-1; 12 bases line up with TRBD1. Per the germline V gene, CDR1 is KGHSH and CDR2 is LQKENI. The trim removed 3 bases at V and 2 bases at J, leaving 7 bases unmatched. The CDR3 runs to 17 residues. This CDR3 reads CASSPLGTGGANTEAFF. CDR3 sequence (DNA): TGTGCCAGCTCACCGCTAGGGACAGGGGGCGCAAACACTGAAGCTTTCTTT.

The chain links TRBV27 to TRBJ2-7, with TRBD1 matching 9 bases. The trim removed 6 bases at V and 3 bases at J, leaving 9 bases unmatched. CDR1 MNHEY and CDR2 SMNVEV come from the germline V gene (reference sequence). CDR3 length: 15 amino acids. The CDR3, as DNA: TGTGCCAGCAGAGGGACGAGGACAGGGGTCTACGAGCAGTACTTC. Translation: CASRGTRTGVYEQYF.

The CDR3 sequence: CASMPGQGSFEQYF. CDR3 nucleotide sequence: TGTGCCAGCATGCCGGGACAGGGTTCTTTCGAGCAGTACTTC. The genes are TRBV7-9 and TRBJ2-5; TRBD1 matches at 9 bases. The end of the DNA aligns better with TRBJ2-7, so the J call may be wrong. The germline V gene encodes CDR1 SEHNR and CDR2 FQNEAQ (reference sequence). This CDR3 contains 14 residues.

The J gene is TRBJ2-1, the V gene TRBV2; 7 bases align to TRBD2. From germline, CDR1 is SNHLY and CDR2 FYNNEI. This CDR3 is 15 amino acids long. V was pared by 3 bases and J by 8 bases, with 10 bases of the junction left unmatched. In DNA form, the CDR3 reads TGTGCCAGCAGTGACCAGGGAGGGCCCGGGTATGAGCAGTTCTTC. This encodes CASSDQGGPGYEQFF. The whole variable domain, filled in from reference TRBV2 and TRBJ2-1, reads EPEVTQTPSHQVTQMGQEVILRCVPISNHLYFYWYRQILGQKVEFLVSFYNNEISEKSEIFDDQFSVERPDGSNFTLKIRSTKLEDSAMYFCASSDQGGPGYEQFFGPGTRLTVL.

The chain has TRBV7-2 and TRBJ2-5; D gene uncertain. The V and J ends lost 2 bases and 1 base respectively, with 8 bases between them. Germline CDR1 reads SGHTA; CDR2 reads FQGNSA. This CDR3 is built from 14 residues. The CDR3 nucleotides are TGTGCCAGCAGCTTAAGTTCGGTCCAAGAGACCCAGTACTTC. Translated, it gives CASSLSSVQETQYF.

In DNA, the CDR3 is TGTGCCAGCAGTCCGGAGGTGGGGGGCCAAGAGACCCAGTACTTC. This encodes CASSPEVGGQETQYF. The chain couples TRBV27 to TRBJ2-5, with D perhaps TRBD2 (6 bases). CDR1 MNHEY and CDR2 SMNVEV come from the germline V gene (reference sequence). Trimming removed 5 bases at V and 1 base at J, with 14 bases between. This CDR3 has 15 amino acids.

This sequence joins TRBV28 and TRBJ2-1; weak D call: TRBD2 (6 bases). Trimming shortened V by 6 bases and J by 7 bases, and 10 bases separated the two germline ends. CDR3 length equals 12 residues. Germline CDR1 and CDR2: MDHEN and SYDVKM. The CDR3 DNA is TGTGCCAGCAGGTTGAGCGGGAATGAGCAGTTCTTC. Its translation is CASRLSGNEQFF.

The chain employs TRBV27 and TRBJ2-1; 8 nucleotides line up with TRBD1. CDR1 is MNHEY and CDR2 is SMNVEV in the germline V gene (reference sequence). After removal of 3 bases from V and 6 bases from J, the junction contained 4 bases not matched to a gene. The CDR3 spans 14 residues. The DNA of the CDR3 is TGTGCCAGCAGTTTTGCAGGGGGCCGCAATGAGCAGTTCTTC. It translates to CASSFAGGRNEQFF.

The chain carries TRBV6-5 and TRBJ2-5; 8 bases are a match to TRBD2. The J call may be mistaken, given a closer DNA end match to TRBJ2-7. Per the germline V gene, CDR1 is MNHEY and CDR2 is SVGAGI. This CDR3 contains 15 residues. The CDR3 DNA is TGTGCCAGCAGCCCGACGGGAGGGACGCGCTACGAGCAGTACTTC. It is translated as CASSPTGGTRYEQYF.

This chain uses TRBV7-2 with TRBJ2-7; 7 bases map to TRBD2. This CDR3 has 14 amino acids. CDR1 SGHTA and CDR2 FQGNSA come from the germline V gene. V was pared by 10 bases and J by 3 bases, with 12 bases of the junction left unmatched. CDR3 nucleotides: TGTGCCACCCAGCTAGGGCGGGAGTTCTACGAGCAGTACTTC. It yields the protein CATQLGREFYEQYF.

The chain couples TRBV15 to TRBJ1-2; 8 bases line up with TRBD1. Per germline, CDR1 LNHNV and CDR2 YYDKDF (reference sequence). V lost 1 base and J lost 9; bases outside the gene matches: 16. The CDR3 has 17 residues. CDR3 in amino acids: CATSRAPGTGDIGRYTF. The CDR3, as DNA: TGTGCCACCAGCAGAGCGCCCGGGACAGGCGACATCGGGCGCTACACCTTC.

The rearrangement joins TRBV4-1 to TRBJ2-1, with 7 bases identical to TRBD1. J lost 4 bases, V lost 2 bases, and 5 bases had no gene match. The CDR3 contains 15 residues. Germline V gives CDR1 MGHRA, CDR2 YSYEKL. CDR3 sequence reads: CASSQSRTGYNEQFF. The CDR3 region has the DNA TGCGCCAGCAGCCAAAGTAGGACAGGTTACAATGAGCAGTTCTTC.

This CDR3 reads CASSGTSGQGRETQYF. The DNA of the CDR3 is TGCGCCAGCAGCGGAACTAGCGGTCAAGGGAGGGAGACCCAGTACTTC. V and J are TRBV5-1 and TRBJ2-5; 8 bases agree with TRBD2. CDR3 length: 16 amino acids. With 4 bases clipped from V and 5 bases from J, the junction kept 13 bases outside the gene matches. CDR1 and CDR2 (germline): SGHRS, YFSETQ.

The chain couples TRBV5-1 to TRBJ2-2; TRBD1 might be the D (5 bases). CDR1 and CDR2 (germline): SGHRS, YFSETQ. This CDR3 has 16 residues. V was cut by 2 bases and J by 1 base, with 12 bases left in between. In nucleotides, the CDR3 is TGCGCCAGCAGCTTTGGTTCAGGGTGGAACACCGGGGAGCTGTTTTTT. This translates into CASSFGSGWNTGELFF.

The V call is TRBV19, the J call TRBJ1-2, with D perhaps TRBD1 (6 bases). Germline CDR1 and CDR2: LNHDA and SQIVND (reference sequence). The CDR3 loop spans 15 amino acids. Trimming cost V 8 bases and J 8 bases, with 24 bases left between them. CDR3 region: CASGARGLLHTGYTF. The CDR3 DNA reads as TGTGCCAGTGGAGCCAGGGGCCTACTCCACACCGGCTACACCTTC.

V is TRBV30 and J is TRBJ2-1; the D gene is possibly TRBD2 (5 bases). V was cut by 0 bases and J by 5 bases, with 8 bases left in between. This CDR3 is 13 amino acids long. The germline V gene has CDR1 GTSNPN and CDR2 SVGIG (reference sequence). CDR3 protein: CAWSVQEDNEQFF. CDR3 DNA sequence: TGTGCCTGGAGTGTTCAGGAGGACAATGAGCAGTTCTTC.

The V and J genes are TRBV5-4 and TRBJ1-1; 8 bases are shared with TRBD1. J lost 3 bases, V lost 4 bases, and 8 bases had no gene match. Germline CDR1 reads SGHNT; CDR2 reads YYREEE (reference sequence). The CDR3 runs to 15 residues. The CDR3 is CASSTQGAPDTEAFF. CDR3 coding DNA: TGTGCCAGCAGCACCCAGGGGGCCCCGGACACTGAAGCTTTCTTT.

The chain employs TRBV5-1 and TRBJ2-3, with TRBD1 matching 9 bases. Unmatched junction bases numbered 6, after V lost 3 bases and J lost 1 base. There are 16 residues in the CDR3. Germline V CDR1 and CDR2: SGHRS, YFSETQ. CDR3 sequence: CASSWDRAKGTDTQYF. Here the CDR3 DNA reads TGCGCCAGCAGCTGGGACAGGGCGAAAGGCACAGATACGCAGTATTTT.

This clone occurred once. CDR3 nucleotide sequence: TGTGCCAGCAGCTTGGAGGGCGGGGGGGCCTACGAGCAGTACTTC. Protein product: CASSLEGGGAYEQYF. The chain recombines TRBV5-4 with TRBJ2-7, with TRBD2 identical over 9 bases. The CDR3 sequence is 15 residues long. Germline CDR1 reads SGHNT; CDR2 reads YYREEE (reference sequence). Trimming at V came to 0 bases and at J to 2 bases, leaving 3 bases not matched to a gene. The complete variable domain, with remaining parts taken from reference TRBV5-4 and TRBJ2-7, reads ETGVTQSPTHLIKTRGQQVTLRCSSQSGHNTVSWYQQALGQGPQFIFQYYREEENGRGNFPPRFSGLQFPNYSSELNVNALELDDSALYLCASSLEGGGAYEQYFGPGTRLTVT.

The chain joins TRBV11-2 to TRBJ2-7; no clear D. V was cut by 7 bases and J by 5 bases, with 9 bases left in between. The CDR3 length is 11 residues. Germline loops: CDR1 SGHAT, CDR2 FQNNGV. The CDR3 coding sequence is TGTGCCAGCACCCTGGGCAACGAGCAGTACTTC. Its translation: CASTLGNEQYF.

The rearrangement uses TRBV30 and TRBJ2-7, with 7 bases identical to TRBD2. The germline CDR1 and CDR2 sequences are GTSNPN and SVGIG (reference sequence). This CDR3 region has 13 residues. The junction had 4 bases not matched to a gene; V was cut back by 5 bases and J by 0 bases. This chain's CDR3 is CAWDRGDSYEQYF. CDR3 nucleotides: TGTGCCTGGGACCGGGGGGACTCCTACGAGCAGTACTTC.

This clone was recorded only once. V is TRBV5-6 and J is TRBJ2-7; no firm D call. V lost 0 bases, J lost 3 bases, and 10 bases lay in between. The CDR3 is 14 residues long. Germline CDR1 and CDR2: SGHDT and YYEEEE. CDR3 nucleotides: TGTGCCAGCAGCTTGGTCCTCCGCGACTACGAGCAGTACTTC. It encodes CASSLVLRDYEQYF.

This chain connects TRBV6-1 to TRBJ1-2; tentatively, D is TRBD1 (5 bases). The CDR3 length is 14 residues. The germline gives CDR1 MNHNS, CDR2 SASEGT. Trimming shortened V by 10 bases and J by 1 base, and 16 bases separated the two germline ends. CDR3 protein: CAIPRTSRNYGYTF. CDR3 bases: TGTGCCATCCCTCGGACATCTCGTAACTATGGCTACACCTTC.

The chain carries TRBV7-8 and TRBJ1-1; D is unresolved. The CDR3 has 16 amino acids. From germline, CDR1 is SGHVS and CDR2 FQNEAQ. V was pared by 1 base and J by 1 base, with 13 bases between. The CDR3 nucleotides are TGTGCCAGCAGCTTAGACGTCAGATATTCGAACACTGAAGCTTTCTTT. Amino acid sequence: CASSLDVRYSNTEAFF.

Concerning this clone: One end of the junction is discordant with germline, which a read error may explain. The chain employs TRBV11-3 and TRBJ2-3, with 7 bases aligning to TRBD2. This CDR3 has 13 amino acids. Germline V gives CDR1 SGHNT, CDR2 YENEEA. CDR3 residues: CAGSGDSTDTQYF. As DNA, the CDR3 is TGTGCCGGCAGCGGGGACTCCACAGATACGCAGTATTTT. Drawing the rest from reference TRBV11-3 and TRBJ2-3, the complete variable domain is EAGVVQSPRYKIIEKKQPVAFWCNPISGHNTLYWYLQNLGQGPELLIRYENEEAVDDSQLPKDRFSAERLKGVDSTLKIQPAELGDSAVYLCAGSGDSTDTQYFGPGTRLTVL.

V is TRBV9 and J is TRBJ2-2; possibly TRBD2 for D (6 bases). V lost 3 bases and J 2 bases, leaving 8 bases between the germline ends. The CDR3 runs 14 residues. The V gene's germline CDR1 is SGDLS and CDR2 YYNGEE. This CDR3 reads CASSGGVNTGELFF. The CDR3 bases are TGTGCCAGCAGCGGCGGGGTTAACACCGGGGAGCTGTTTTTT.